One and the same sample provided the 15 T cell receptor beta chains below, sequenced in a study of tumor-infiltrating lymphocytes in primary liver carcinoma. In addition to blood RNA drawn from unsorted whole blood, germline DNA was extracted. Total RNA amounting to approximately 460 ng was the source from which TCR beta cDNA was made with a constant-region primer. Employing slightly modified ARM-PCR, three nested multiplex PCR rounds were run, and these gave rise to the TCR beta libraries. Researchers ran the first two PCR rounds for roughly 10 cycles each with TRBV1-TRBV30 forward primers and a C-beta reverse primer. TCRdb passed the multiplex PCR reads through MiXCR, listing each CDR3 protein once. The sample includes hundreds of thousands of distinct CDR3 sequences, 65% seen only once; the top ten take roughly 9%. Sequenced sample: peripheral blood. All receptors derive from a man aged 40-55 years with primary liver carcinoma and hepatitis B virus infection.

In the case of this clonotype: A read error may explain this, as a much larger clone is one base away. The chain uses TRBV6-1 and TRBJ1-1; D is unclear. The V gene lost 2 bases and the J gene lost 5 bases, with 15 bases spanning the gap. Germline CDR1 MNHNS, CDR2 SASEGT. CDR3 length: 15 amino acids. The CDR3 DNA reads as TGTGCCAGCAGTGAACTGACGGGCGCGGGTACTGAAGCTTTCTTT. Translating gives CASSELTGAGTEAFF.

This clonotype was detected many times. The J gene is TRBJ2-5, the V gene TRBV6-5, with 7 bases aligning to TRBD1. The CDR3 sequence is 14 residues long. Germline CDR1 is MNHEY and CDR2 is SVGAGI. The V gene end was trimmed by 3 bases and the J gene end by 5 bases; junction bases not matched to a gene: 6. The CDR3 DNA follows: TGTGCCAGCAGTTATCGGGGACAGAGGGAGACCCAGTACTTC. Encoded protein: CASSYRGQRETQYF.

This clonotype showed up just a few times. The CDR3 loop is CASNRAWDIQYF. The CDR3 DNA sequence: TGTGCCAGCAATCGGGCGTGGGACATTCAGTACTTC. The chain has TRBV28 and TRBJ2-4; D gene ambiguous. Trimming stripped 7 bases from V and 8 bases from J, with 12 bases between. The CDR3 is made up of 12 amino acids. The germline V gene encodes CDR1 MDHEN and CDR2 SYDVKM.

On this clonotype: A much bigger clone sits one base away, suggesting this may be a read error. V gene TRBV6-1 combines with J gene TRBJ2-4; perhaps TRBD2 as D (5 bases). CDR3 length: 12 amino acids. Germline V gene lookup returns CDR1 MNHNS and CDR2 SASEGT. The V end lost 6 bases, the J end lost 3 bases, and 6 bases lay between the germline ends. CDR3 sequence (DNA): TGTGCCAGCAGACTAGTCAAAAACATTCAGTACTTC. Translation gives CASRLVKNIQYF.

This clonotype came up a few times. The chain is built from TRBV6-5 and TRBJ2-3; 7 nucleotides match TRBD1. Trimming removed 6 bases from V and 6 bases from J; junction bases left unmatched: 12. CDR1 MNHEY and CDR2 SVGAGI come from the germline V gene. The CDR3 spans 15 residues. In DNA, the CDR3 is TGTGCCAGCAGACCTCGTAAGGGGGCAGGCGATACGCAGTATTTT. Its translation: CASRPRKGAGDTQYF.

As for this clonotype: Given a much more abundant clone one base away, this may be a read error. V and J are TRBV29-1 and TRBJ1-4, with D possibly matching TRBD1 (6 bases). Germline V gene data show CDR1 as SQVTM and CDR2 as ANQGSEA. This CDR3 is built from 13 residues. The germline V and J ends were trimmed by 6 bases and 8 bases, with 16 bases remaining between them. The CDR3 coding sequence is TGCAGCGTACGGACAGAGGGCGACGAAAAACTGTTTTTT. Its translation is CSVRTEGDEKLFF.

The DNA of the CDR3 is TGTGCCAGCTGCCGGGGCTGGGTTACAGGCGAGCAGTTCTTC. Translation gives CASCRGWVTGEQFF. The chain couples TRBV11-1 to TRBJ2-1; D may match TRBD1 or TRBD2 (5 bases each). The CDR3 is 14 residues long. Germline V lookup: CDR1 SGHAT, CDR2 FQDESV (reference sequence). The V end lost 8 bases, the J end lost 10 bases, and 21 bases lay between the germline ends.

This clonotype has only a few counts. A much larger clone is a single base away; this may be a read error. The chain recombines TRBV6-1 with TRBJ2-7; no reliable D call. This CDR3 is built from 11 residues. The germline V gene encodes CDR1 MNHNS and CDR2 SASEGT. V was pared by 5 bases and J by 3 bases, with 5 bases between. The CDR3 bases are TGTGCCAGCAGTACCAACTACGAGCAGTACTTC. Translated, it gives CASSTNYEQYF.

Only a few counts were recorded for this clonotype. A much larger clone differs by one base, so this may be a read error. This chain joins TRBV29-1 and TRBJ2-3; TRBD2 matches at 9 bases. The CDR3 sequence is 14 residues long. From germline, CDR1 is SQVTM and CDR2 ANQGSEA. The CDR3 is CSVVAGGGGNTHYF. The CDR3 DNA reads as TGCAGCGTTGTGGCGGGAGGGGGCGGAAATACGCACTATTTT.

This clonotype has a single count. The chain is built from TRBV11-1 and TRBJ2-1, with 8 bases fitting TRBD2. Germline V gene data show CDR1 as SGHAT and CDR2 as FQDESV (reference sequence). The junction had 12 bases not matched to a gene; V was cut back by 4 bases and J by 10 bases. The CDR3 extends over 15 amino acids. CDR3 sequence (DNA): TGTGCCAGCAGCTCTATCAGACTAGCGAGAGTGGAGCAGTTCTTC. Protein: CASSSIRLARVEQFF.

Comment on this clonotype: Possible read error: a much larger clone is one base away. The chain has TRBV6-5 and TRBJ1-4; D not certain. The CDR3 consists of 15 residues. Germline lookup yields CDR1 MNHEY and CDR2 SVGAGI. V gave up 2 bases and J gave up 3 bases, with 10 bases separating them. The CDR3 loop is CASSYGVGPNEKLFF. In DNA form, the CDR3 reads TGTGCCAGCAGTTACGGAGTAGGGCCTAATGAAAAACTGTTTTTT.

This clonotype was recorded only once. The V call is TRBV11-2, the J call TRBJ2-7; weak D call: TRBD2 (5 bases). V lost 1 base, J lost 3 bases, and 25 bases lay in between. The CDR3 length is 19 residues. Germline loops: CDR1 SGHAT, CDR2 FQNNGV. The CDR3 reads CASSLVGNSGSRGIYEQYF. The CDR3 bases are TGTGCCAGCAGCTTAGTTGGCAACTCGGGCAGCAGAGGGATCTACGAGCAGTACTTC.

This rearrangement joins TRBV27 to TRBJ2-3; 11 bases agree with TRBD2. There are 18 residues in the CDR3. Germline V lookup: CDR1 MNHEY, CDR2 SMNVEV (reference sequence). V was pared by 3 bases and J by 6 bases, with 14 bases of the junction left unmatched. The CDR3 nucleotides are TGTGCCAGCAGTTTGACCCCCGGCTTAGCGGGAGGGCCCGATACGCAGTATTTT. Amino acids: CASSLTPGLAGGPDTQYF.

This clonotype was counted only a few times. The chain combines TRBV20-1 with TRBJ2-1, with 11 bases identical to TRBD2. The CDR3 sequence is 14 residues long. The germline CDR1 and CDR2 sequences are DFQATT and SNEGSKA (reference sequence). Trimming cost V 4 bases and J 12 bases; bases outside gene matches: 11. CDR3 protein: CSAKIAGGSSGQFF. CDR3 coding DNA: TGCAGTGCTAAGATAGCGGGAGGGTCCTCGGGGCAGTTCTTC.

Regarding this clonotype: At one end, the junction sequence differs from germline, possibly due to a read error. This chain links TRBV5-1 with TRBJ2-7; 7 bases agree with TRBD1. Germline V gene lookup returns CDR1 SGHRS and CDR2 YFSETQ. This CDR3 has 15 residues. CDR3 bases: TGCGGCAGCAGCTCACAGGGGCAGGGCACCTACGAGCAGTACTTC. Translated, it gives CGSSSQGQGTYEQYF.